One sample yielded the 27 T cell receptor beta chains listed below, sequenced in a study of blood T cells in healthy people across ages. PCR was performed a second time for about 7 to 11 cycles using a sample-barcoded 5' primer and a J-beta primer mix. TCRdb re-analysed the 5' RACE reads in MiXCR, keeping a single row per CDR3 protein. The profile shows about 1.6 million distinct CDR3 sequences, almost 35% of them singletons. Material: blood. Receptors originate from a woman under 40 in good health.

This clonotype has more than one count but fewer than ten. The CDR3 coding sequence is TGTGCCAGCAGCTTATCCAACACCTATGAGCAGTTCTTC. Its translation: CASSLSNTYEQFF. The rearrangement uses TRBV7-3 and TRBJ2-1; D ambiguous. Trimming stripped 2 bases from V and 8 bases from J, with 10 bases between. This CDR3 is built from 13 residues. Germline assignment: CDR1 SGHTA and CDR2 FQGTGA. The whole variable domain, filled in from reference TRBV7-3 and TRBJ2-1, reads GAGVSQTPSNKVTEKGKYVELRCDPISGHTALYWYRQSLGQGPEFLIYFQGTGAADDSGLPNDRFFAVRPEGSVSTLKIQRTERGDSAVYLCASSLSNTYEQFFGPGTRLTVL.

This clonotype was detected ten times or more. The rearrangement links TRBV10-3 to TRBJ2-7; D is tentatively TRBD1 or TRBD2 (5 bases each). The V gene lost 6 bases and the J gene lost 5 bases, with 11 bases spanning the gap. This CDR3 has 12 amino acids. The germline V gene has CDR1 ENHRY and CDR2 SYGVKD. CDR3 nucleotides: TGTGCCATCAGCGGGACGGCTAACGAGCAGTACTTC. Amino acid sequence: CAISGTANEQYF.

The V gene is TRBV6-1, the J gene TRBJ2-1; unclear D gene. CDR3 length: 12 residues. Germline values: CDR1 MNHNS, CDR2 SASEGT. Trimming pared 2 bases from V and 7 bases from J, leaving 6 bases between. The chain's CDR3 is CASSEPLNEQFF. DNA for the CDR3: TGTGCCAGCAGTGAACCGTTGAATGAGCAGTTCTTC.

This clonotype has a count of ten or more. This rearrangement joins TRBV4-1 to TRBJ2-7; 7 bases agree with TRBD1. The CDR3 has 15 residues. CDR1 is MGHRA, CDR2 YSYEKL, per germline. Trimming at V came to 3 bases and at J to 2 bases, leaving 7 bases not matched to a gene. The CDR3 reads CASSQLEQGTYEQYF. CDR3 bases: TGCGCCAGCAGCCAGTTGGAACAGGGGACCTACGAGCAGTACTTC.

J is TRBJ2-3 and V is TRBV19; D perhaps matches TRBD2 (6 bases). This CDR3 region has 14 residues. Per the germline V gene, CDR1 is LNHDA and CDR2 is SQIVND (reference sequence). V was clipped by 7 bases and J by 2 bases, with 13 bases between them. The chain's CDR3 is CASTTRDFTDTQYF. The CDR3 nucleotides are TGTGCCAGTACCACTCGGGACTTCACAGATACGCAGTATTTT. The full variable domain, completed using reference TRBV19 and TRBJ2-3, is DGGITQSPKYLFRKEGQNVTLSCEQNLNHDAMYWYRQDPGQGLRLIYYSQIVNDFQKGDIAEGYSVSREKKESFPLTVTSAQKNPTAFYLCASTTRDFTDTQYFGPGTRLTVL.

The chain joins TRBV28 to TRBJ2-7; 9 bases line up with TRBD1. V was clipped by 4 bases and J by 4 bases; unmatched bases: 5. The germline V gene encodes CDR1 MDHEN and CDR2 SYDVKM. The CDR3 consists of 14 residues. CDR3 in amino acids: CASSYTGGVYEQYF. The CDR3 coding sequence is TGTGCCAGCAGTTATACAGGGGGCGTTTACGAGCAGTACTTC.

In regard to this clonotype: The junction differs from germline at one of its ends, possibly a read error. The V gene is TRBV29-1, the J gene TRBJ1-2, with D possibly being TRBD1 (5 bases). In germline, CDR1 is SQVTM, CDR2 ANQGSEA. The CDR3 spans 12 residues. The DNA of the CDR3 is TGCAGCGTTGGCCGAGACAGCTGGGGCTGCACCTTC. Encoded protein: CSVGRDSWGCTF.

The CDR3 spells CASSVDRGLNNEQFF. The DNA for the CDR3 is TGTGCCAGCAGCGTAGACCGGGGGCTGAACAATGAGCAGTTCTTC. The chain recombines TRBV9 with TRBJ2-1; TRBD1 or TRBD2 may be the D gene (6 bases each). CDR1 is SGDLS, CDR2 YYNGEE, per germline. The CDR3 is made up of 15 amino acids. Trimming stripped 0 bases from V and 5 bases from J, with 12 bases between.

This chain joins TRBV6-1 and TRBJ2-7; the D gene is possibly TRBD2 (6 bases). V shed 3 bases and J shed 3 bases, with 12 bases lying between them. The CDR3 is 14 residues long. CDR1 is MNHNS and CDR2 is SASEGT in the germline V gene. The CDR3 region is CASSEIADHYEQYF. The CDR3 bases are TGTGCCAGCAGTGAGATAGCGGATCACTACGAGCAGTACTTC.

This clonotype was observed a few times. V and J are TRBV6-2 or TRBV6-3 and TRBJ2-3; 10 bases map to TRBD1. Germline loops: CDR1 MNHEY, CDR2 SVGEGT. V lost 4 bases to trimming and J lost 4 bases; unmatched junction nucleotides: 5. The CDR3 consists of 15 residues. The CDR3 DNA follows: TGTGCCAGCAGTTGGGGGACAGGGGTCCCAGATACGCAGTATTTT. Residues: CASSWGTGVPDTQYF.

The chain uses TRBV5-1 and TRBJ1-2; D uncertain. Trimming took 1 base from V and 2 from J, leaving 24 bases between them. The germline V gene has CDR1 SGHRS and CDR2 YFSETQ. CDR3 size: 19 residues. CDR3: CASSLTLSSLAASNYGYTF. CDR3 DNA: TGCGCCAGCAGCTTGACTCTTAGTTCTCTGGCAGCCAGCAACTATGGCTACACCTTC.

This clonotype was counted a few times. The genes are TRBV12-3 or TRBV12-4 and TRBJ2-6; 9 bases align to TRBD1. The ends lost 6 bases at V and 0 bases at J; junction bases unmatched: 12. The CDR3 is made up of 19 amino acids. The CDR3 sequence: CASSAPRTGENSGANVLTF. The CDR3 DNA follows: TGTGCCAGCAGCGCCCCCAGGACAGGGGAAAACTCTGGGGCCAACGTCCTGACTTTC.

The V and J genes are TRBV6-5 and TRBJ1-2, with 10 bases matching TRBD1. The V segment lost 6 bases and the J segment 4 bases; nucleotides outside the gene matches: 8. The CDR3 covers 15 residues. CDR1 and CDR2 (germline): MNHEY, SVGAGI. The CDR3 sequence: CASRPRDRGFYGYTF. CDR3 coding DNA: TGTGCCAGCAGACCAAGGGACAGGGGTTTCTATGGCTACACCTTC.

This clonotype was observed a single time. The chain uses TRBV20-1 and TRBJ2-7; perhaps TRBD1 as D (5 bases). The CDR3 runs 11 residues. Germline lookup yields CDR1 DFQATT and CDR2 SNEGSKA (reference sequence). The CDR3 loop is CSIAREYEQYF. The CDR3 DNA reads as TGCAGCATAGCCAGGGAATACGAGCAGTACTTC.

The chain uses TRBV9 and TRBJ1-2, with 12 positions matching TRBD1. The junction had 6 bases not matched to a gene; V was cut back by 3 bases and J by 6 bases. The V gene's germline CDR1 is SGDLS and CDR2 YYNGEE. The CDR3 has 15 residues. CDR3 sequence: CASSAGTGGADGYTF. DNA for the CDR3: TGTGCCAGCAGCGCAGGGACAGGGGGCGCGGATGGCTACACCTTC.

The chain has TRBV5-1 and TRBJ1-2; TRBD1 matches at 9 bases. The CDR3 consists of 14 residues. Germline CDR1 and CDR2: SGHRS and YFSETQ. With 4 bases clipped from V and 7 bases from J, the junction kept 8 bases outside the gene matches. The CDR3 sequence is CASSDTGQGVGYTF. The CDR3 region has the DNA TGCGCCAGCAGCGACACGGGACAGGGAGTTGGCTACACCTTC. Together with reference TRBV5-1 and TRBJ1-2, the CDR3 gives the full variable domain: KAGVTQTPRYLIKTRGQQVTLSCSPISGHRSVSWYQQTPGQGLQFLFEYFSETQRNKGNFPGRFSGRQFSNSRSEMNVSTLELGDSALYLCASSDTGQGVGYTFGSGTRLTVV.

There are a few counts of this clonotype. Here the CDR3 DNA reads TGCAGCGTTGCATCGGGGGCCCTGGGGACGCAGTATTTT. Its translation is CSVASGALGTQYF. This chain uses TRBV29-1 with TRBJ2-3; the D gene could be TRBD1 or TRBD2 (6 bases each). Germline loops: CDR1 SQVTM, CDR2 ANQGSEA. The CDR3 contains 13 residues. Trimming shortened V by 4 bases and J by 9 bases, and 17 bases separated the two germline ends.

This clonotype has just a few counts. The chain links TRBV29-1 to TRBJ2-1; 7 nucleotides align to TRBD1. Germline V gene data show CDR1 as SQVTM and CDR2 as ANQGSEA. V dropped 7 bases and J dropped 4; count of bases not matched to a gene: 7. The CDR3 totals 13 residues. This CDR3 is CSGYGTVYNEQFF. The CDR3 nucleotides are TGCAGCGGGTACGGGACAGTATACAATGAGCAGTTCTTC.

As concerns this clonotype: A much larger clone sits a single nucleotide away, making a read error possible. The CDR3: CACNSRGLVYEQYF. The DNA for the CDR3 is TGTGCCTGCAATTCCCGGGGCCTCGTCTACGAGCAGTACTTC. The V and J genes are TRBV6-6 and TRBJ2-7; D could derive from TRBD1 or TRBD2 (5 bases each). The germline CDR1 and CDR2 sequences are MNHNY and SVGAGI (reference sequence). The CDR3 has 14 amino acids. Trimming took off 11 bases at V and 3 bases at J, with 20 bases between the two ends.

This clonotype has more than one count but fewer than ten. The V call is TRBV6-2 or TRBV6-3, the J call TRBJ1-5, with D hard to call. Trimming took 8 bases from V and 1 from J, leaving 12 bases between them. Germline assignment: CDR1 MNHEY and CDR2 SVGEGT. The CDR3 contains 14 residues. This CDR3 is CASGDTSSNQPQHF. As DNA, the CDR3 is TGTGCCAGCGGGGATACATCGAGCAATCAGCCCCAGCATTTT.

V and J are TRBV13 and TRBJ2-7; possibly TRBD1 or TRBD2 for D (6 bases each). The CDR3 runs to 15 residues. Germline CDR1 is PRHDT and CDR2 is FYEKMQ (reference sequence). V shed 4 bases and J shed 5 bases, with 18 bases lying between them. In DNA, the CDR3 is TGTGCCAGCAGCTCCCGGGACATTGGAGGGCACGAGCAGTACTTC. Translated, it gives CASSSRDIGGHEQYF.

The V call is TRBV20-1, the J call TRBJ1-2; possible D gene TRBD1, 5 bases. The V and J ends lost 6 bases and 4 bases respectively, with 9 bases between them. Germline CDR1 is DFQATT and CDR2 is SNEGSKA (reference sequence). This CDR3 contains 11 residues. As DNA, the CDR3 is TGCAGTGCCCTCGACAGCTATGGCTACACCTTC. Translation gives CSALDSYGYTF.

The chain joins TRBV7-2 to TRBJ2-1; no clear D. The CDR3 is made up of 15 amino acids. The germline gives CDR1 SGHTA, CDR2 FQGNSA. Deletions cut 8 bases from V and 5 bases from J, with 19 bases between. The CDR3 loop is CASLRVRVTHNEQFF. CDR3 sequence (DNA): TGTGCCAGCCTTAGGGTCCGGGTCACCCACAATGAGCAGTTCTTC.

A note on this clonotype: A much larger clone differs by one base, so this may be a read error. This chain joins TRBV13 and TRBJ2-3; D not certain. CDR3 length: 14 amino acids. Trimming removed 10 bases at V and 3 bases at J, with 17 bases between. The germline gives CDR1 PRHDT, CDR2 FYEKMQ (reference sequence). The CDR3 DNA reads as TGTGCCAACAACTTAGAAGGTTCGACAGATACGCAGTATTTT. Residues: CANNLEGSTDTQYF.

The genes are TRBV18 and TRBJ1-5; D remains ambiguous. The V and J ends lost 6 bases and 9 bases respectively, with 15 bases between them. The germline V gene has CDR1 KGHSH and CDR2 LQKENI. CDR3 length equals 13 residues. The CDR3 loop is CASSQDRTRPQHF. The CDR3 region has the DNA TGTGCCAGCTCCCAAGATCGCACTCGGCCCCAGCATTTT.

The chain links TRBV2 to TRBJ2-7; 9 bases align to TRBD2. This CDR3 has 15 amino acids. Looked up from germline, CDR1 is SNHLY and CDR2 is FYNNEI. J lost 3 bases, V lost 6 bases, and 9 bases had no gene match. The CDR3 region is CASSRDSGGYYEQYF. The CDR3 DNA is TGTGCCAGCAGCCGGGATAGCGGGGGATACTACGAGCAGTACTTC.

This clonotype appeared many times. Here the CDR3 reads CSARGGKETQYF. The DNA of the CDR3 is TGCAGCGCCAGAGGCGGAAAGGAGACCCAGTACTTC. The chain recombines TRBV20-1 with TRBJ2-5; no clear D gene. CDR1 and CDR2 from the germline V gene are DFQATT and SNEGSKA (reference sequence). CDR3 length: 12 amino acids.